In this sample, the clone carrying this TCR beta chain turned up a few times. Here immunoSEQ multiplex PCR was the method, and the copy in TCRdb shows in-frame clones only, minus some. The sample has about 250,000 clones; approximately 85% are singletons. This specimen belongs to a study of blood T cell repertoires in COVID-19. Study-wide context: COVID-19 samples from acute and convalescent phases originated in the United States, Italy and Spain. T cells, B-cell-depleted T cells, or PBMCs supplied cDNA or gDNA.

J lost 10 bases, V lost 4 bases, and 8 bases had no gene match. Germline V gene data show CDR1 as LGHNA and CDR2 as YNFKEQ. CDR3 size: 15 residues. Enrolled during active infection, Seattle patients were then followed longitudinally. The chain recombines TRBV4-2 with TRBJ2-1; 12 positions agree with TRBD2. The origin of this receptor is a human donor with COVID-19, enrolled during active disease. The donor label of this sample is uncertain. Material: peripheral blood. The CDR3 region has the DNA TGTGCCAGCAGCCGTGGACTAGCGGGGTCCGGGGAGCAGTTCTTC. It codes for CASSRGLAGSGEQFF.